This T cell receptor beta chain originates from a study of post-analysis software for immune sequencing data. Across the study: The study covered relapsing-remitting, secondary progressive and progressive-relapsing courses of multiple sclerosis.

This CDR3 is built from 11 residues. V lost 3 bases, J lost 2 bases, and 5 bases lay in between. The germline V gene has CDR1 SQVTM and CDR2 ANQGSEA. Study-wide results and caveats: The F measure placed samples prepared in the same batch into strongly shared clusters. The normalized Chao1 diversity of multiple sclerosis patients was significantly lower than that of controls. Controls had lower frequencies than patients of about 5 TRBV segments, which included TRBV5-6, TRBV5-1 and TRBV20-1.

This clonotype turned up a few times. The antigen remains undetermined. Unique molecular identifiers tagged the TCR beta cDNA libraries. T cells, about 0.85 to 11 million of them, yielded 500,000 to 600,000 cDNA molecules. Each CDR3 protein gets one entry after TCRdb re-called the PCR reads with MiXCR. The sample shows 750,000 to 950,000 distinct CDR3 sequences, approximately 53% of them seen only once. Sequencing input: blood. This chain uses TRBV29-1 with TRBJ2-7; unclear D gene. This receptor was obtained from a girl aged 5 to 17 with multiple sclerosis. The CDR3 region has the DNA TGCAGCGTTGATTTGGCCTACGAGCAGTACTTC. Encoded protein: CSVDLAYEQYF.